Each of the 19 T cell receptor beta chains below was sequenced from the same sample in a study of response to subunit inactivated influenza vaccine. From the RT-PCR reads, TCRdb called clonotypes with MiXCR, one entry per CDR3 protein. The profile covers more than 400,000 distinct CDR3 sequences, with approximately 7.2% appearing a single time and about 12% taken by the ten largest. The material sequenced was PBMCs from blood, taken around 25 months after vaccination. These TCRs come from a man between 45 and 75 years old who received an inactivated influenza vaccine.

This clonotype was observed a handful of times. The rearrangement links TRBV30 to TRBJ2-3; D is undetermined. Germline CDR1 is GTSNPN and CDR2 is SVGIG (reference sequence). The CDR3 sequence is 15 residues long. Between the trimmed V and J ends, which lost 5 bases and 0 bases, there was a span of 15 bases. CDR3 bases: TGTGCCTGGGAATACAGCCGCTCGAGCACAGATACGCAGTATTTT. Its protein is CAWEYSRSSTDTQYF.

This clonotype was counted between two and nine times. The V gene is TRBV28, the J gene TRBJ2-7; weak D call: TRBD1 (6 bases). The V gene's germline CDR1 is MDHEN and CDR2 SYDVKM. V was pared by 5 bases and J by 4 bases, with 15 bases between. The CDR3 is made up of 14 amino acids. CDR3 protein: CASSPRQVWYEQYF. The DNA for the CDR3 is TGTGCCAGCAGTCCCCGACAGGTATGGTACGAGCAGTACTTC.

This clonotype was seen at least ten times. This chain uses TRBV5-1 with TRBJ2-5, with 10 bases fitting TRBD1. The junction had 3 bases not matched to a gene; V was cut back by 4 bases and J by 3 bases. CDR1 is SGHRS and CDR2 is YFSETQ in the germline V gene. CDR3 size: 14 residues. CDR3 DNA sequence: TGCGCCAGCAGCCCCGGGACAGGGGAAGAGACCCAGTACTTC. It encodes CASSPGTGEETQYF.

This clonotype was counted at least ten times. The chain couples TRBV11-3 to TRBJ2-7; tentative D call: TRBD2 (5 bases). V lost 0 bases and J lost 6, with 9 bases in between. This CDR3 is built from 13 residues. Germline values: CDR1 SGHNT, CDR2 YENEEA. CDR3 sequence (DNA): TGTGCCAGCAGCTTAGATGGCGGGCGCGAGCAGTACTTC. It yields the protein CASSLDGGREQYF.

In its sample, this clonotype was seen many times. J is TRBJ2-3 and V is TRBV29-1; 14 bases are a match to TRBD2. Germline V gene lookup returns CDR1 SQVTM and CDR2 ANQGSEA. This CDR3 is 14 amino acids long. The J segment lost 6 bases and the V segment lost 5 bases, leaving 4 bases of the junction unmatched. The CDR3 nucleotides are TGCAGCGTTTTGGGACTAGCGGGGGCCGATACGCAGTATTTT. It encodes CSVLGLAGADTQYF.

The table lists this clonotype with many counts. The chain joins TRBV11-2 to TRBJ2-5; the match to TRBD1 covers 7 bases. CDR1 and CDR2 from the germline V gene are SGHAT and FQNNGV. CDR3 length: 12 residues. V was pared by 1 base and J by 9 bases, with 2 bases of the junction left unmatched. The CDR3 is CASSLGDSSQYF. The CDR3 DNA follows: TGTGCCAGCAGCTTAGGGGACAGTTCCCAGTACTTC.

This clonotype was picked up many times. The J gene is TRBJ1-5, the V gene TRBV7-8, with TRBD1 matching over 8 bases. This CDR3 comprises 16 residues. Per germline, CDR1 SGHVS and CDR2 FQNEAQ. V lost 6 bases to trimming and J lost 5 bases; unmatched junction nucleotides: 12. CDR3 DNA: TGTGCCAGCAGTGACGTAGGACAGGGATTTTATCAGCCCCAGCATTTT. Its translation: CASSDVGQGFYQPQHF.

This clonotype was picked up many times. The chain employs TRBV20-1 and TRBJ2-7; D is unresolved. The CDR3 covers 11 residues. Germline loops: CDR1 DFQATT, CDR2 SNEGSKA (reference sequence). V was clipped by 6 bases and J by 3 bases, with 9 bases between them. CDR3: CSAKMYYEQYF. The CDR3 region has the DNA TGCAGTGCCAAAATGTACTACGAGCAGTACTTC.

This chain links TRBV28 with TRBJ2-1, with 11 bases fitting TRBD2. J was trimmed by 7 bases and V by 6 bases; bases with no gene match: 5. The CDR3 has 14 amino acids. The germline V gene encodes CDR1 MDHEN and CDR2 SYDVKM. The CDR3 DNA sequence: TGTGCCAGCAGCCTTAGCGGGAGGGCAAATGAGCAGTTCTTC. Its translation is CASSLSGRANEQFF.

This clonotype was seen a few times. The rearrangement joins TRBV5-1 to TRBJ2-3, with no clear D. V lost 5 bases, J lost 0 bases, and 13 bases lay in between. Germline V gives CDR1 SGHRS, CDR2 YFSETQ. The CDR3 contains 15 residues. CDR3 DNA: TGCGCCAGCAGTCTTGGTGGAGTCAGCACAGATACGCAGTATTTT. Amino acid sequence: CASSLGGVSTDTQYF.

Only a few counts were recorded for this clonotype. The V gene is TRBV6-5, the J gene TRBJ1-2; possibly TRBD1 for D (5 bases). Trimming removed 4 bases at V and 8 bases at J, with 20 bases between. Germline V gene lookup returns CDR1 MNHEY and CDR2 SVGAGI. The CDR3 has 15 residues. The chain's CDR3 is CASSSRGREGKGYTF. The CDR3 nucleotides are TGTGCCAGCAGTTCCCGGGGCAGGGAGGGGAAAGGCTACACCTTC.

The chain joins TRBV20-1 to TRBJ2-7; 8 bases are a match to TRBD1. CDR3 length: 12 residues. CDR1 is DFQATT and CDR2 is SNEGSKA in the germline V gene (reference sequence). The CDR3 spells CSGGQGAYEQYF. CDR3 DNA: TGCAGCGGAGGACAGGGAGCGTACGAGCAGTACTTC.

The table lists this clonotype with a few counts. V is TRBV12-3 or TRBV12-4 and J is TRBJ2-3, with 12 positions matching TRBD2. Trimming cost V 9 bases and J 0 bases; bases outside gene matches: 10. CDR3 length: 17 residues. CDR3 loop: CASSGTSGPTSTDTQYF. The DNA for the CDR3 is TGTGCCAGTTCCGGGACTAGCGGGCCTACTAGCACAGATACGCAGTATTTT.

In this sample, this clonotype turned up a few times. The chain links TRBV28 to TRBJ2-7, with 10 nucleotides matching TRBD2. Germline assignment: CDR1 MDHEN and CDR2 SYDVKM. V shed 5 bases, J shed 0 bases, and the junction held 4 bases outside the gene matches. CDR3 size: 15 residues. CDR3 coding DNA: TGTGCCAGCAGTGCCCCTAGCGGGGGCTCCTACGAGCAGTACTTC. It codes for CASSAPSGGSYEQYF. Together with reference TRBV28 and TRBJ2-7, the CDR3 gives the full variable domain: DVKVTQSSRYLVKRTGEKVFLECVQDMDHENMFWYRQDPGLGLRLIYFSYDVKMKEKGDIPEGYSVSREKKERFSLILESASTNQTSMYLCASSAPSGGSYEQYFGPGTRLTVT.

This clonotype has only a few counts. The CDR3 reads CASSSLTEGNGSPLHF. The CDR3 DNA reads TGTGCCAGCAGTTCCCTAACGGAGGGCAATGGTTCACCCCTCCACTTT. The chain joins TRBV12-3 or TRBV12-4 to TRBJ1-6; D is unclear. The CDR3 contains 16 residues. V shed 4 bases and J shed 9 bases, with 19 bases lying between them.

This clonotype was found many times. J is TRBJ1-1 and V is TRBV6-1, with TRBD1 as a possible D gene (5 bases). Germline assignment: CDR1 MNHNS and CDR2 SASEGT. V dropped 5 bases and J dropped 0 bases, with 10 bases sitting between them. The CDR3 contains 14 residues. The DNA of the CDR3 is TGTGCCAGCAGTCGGACACGTATGAACACTGAAGCTTTCTTT. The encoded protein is CASSRTRMNTEAFF.

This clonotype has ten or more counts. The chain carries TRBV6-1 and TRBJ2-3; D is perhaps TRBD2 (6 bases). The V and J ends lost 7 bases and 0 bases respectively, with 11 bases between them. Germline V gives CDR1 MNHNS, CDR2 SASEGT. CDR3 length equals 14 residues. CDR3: CASNRGKSTDTQYF. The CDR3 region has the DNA TGTGCCAGCAACCGGGGGAAGAGCACAGATACGCAGTATTTT.

CDR3 sequence: CASSLMAQGVSQPQHF. The CDR3 DNA sequence: TGTGCCAGCAGCTTAATGGCACAGGGGGTTAGTCAGCCCCAGCATTTT. The genes are TRBV7-2 and TRBJ1-5; TRBD1 matches 8 bases. CDR1 is SGHTA, CDR2 FQGNSA, per germline. Losses at the gene ends were 2 bases for V and 6 bases for J; bases not matched to a gene: 9. This CDR3 contains 16 residues.

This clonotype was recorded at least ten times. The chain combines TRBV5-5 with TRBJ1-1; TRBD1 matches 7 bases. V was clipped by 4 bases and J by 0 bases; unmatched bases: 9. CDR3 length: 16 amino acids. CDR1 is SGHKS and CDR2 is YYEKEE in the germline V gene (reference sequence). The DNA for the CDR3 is TGTGCCAGCAGCCCAGGGGCCGGGACAGTGAACACTGAAGCTTTCTTT. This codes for CASSPGAGTVNTEAFF.